The source of this T cell receptor beta chain is a study of Tregs in tolerant kidney transplant recipients. This table comes from immunoSEQ multiplex PCR, and its TCRdb copy is limited to in-frame clones, with some not included. The table records over 85,000 clones, roughly 93% of them present only once. As concerns this clone: As yet, its antigen is unknown.

Unstimulated regulatory T cells (CD4+CD25+CD127-), CD4+CD25- non-regulatory cells, CD4 and CD8 cells were FACS-sorted from thawed PBMCs. Trimming took 9 bases from V and 0 from J; bases not matched to a gene: 10. CDR3 length: 15 amino acids. Germline V lookup: CDR1 LNHDA, CDR2 SQIVND (reference sequence). Study-wide results and caveats: Biological reproducibility was not directly addressed, but technical replication error appeared minimal. Findings come from small patient numbers and require larger validation. Nucleotide sequences could not be compared across some patients' samples due to primer changes.

This clonotype originated in a human donor who received a combined kidney and bone marrow transplant. Source: CD4+ T cells from blood, taken before the transplant. The rearrangement joins TRBV19 to TRBJ1-1, with 7 nucleotides matching TRBD1. In DNA, the CDR3 is TGTGCCAGCCAATTCAGGACAGGCCTGAACACTGAAGCTTTCTTT. This sequence encodes CASQFRTGLNTEAFF.